The clone carrying this T cell receptor (beta chain) was detected a few times. Its antigen is not identified. As every portion of the isolated RNA was reverse transcribed, the sequencing read expressed TCRB transcripts. Libraries were prepared by immunoSEQ multiplex PCR; TCRdb keeps only in-frame clonotypes and omits some of them. The sample lists hundreds of thousands of clones, over 12% occurring once. This sample was taken from a study of beta chain features in type 1 diabetes. Study at large: Cell yields, gender and age were comparable in patients and healthy donors. The study, taken as a whole, reports: Overrepresentation of cells with high TCR expression could result from cDNA sequencing. TCRB CDR3s were moderately but significantly shorter in Type 1 diabetes patients in all four CD4+ subsets.

Each population that was sorted was more than 95% pure. The origin of this receptor is a man younger than 35 with type 1 diabetes. The sequencing sample was made of naive CD4+ T cells from blood.

CDR3 DNA: TGTGCCAGCAGTGCCGGCGGTGGGGGCGTTGAAAAACTGTTTTTT. It translates to CASSAGGGGVEKLFF. This chain links TRBV28 with TRBJ1-4; D might be TRBD1 (6 bases). The germline CDR1 and CDR2 sequences are MDHEN and SYDVKM. The CDR3 covers 15 residues. V lost 5 bases, J lost 7 bases, and 17 bases lay in between.